The rows below give T cell receptor beta chains drawn from one sample of a study of cytomegalovirus exposure and HLA in healthy donors. The data were produced by immunoSEQ multiplex PCR, yet TCRdb's version contains in-frame clones alone and is incomplete. The top ten hold 3% to 3.5% of the sample, which has about 160,000 clones, around 79% seen once. The source material was PBMCs. The receptors stem from a woman in her forties in good health and CMV-seronegative. Both conserved end residues are part of each CDR3. Each record gives: J gene, V gene, D gene, clone size, CDR3 protein, CDR3 DNA. A D gene is named only where the DNA matches it firmly. Rows give clone size only sometimes, using once, few, many, or a class for an expanded clone.

TRBJ1-1 TRBV27 TRBD1 - CASRSGQGAAEAFF TGTGCCAGCAGGTCGGGACAGGGAGCGGCTGAAGCTTTCTTT
TRBJ1-4 TRBV7-8 - - CASSSDRGEKLFF TGTGCCAGCAGCTCGGACAGAGGGGAAAAACTGTTTTTT
TRBJ2-2 TRBV2 - - CASSQQGGTGELFF TGTGCCAGCAGTCAACAGGGGGGGACCGGGGAGCTGTTTTTT
TRBJ1-5 TRBV19 - - CASSQGRWGLGQPQHF TGTGCCAGTAGCCAGGGCAGGTGGGGGCTGGGTCAGCCCCAGCATTTT
TRBJ2-1 TRBV19 - - CASSIMRGSSYNEQFF TGTGCCAGTAGTATAATGAGGGGGAGCTCCTACAATGAGCAGTTCTTC
TRBJ1-2 TRBV7-2 TRBD1 few CASSVGQRGDGYTF TGTGCCAGCAGCGTGGGACAGAGGGGAGATGGCTACACCTTC
TRBJ1-1 TRBV5-6 - few CASSLTGNPRGTEAFF TGTGCCAGCAGCTTGACAGGGAATCCAAGGGGCACTGAAGCTTTCTTT
TRBJ1-2 TRBV6-1 TRBD1 - CASSMGTENYGYTF TGTGCCAGCAGTATGGGGACAGAGAACTATGGCTACACCTTC
TRBJ2-5 TRBV2 - - CASSVGTTGLETQYF TGTGCCAGCAGTGTGGGGACAACAGGTTTGGAGACCCAGTACTTC
TRBJ1-1 TRBV6-6 - - CASRPQGRNTEAFF TGTGCCAGCAGACCCCAGGGGAGGAACACTGAAGCTTTCTTT
TRBJ1-4 TRBV27 - few CASSLLGGDEKLFF TGTGCCAGCAGTTTACTAGGGGGAGATGAAAAACTGTTTTTT
TRBJ1-1 TRBV2 - - CASSGQYTEAFF TGTGCCAGCAGTGGACAGTACACTGAAGCTTTCTTT
TRBJ2-7 TRBV5-5 TRBD2 - CASSSFSGGADIEQYF TGTGCCAGCAGCTCTTTTAGCGGGGGGGCCGATATCGAGCAGTACTTC
TRBJ2-7 TRBV5-6 - - CASSFGTRYEQYF TGTGCCAGCAGCTTTGGGACACGCTACGAGCAGTACTTC